This T cell receptor (beta chain) stems from a study of blood T cell repertoires in COVID-19. Across the study: Italy, Spain and the United States were the sources of the convalescent and acute COVID-19 samples.

Per germline, CDR1 MDHEN and CDR2 SYDVKM. With V trimmed by 5 bases and J by 5 bases, 14 bases remained unmatched. The CDR3 runs 17 residues. TCRdb's copy holds only in-frame clones and misses some; the assay was immunoSEQ multiplex PCR. The sample carries some 110,000 clones, approximately 81% recorded once. Material: peripheral blood. The V call is TRBV28, the J call TRBJ2-1; the match to TRBD1 covers 8 bases. The source of this sequence is a man aged 80 or over with COVID-19, enrolled during active disease. The CDR3 region is CASSPPRQGKGDNEQFF. CDR3 nucleotides: TGTGCCAGCAGTCCCCCCCGACAGGGGAAAGGGGACAATGAGCAGTTCTTC.